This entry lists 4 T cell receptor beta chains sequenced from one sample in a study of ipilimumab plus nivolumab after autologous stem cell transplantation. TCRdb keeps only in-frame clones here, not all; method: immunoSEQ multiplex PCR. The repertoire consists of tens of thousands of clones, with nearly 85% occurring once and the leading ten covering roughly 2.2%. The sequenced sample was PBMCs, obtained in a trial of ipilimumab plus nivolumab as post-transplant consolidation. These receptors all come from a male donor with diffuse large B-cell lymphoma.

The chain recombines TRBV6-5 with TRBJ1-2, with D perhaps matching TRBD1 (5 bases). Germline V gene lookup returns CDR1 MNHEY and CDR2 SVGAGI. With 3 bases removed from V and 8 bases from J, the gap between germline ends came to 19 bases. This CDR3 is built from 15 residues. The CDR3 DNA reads TGTGCCAGCAGTTATCAAAAAGGCGGGACGCTCGGCTACACCTTC. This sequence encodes CASSYQKGGTLGYTF.

The CDR3: CAISDLQASNYGYTF. CDR3 bases: TGTGCCATCAGTGACTTACAGGCGTCTAACTATGGCTACACCTTC. The rearrangement joins TRBV10-3 to TRBJ1-2, with a possible D match to TRBD1 (5 bases). The CDR3 contains 15 residues. With 3 bases removed from V and 0 bases from J, the gap between germline ends came to 11 bases. The germline V gene has CDR1 ENHRY and CDR2 SYGVKD.

The CDR3 here is CASSVAKNTEAFF. CDR3 DNA sequence: TGTGCCAGCAGCGTAGCCAAGAACACTGAAGCTTTCTTT. The chain links TRBV9 to TRBJ1-1; D not resolved. V shed 0 bases and J shed 1 base, with 4 bases lying between them. Looked up from germline, CDR1 is SGDLS and CDR2 is YYNGEE. This CDR3 comprises 13 residues.

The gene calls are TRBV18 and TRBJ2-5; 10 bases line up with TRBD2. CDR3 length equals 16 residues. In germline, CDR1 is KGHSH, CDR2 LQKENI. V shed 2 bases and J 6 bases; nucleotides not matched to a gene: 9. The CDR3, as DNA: TGTGCCAGCTCACCATCGGTAGCGGGGGGATTGAAGACCCAGTACTTC. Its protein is CASSPSVAGGLKTQYF.